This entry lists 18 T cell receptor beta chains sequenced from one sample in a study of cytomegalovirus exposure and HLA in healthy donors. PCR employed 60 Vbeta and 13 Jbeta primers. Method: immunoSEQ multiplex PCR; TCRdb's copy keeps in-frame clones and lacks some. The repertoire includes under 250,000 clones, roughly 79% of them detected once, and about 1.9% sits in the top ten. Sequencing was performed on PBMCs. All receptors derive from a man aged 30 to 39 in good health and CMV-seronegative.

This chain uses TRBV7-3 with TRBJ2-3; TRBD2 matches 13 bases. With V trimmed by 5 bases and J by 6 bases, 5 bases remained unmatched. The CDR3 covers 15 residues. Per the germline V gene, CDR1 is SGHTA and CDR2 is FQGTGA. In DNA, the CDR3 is TGTGCCAGCAGCCGGACTAGCGGGAGTAGGGATACGCAGTATTTT. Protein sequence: CASSRTSGSRDTQYF.

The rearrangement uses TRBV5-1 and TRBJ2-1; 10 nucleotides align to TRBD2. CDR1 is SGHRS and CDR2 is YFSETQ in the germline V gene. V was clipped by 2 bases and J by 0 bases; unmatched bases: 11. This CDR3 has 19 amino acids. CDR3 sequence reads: CASSFGTSVHRSSYNEQFF. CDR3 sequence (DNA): TGCGCCAGCAGCTTCGGGACTAGCGTTCATCGGAGCTCCTACAATGAGCAGTTCTTC.

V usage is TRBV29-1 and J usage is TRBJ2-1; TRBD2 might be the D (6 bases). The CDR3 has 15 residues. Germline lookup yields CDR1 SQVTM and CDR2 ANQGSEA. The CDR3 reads CSEPAGLGSYNEQFF. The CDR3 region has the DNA TGCAGTGAGCCAGCGGGCCTGGGCTCCTACAATGAGCAGTTCTTC.

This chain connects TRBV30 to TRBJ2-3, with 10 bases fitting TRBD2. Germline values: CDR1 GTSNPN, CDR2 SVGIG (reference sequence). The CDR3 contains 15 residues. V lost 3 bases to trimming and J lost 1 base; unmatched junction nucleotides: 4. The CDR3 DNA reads TGTGCCTGGAGGGCCGGGACTAGCGGCACAGATACGCAGTATTTT. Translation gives CAWRAGTSGTDTQYF.

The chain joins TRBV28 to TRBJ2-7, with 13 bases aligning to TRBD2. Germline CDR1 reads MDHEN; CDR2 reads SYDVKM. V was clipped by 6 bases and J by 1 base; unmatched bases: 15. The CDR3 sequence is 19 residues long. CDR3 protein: CASRPRGTSGTGSSYEQYF. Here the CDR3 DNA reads TGTGCCAGCAGACCTAGGGGGACTAGCGGGACTGGAAGTTCCTACGAGCAGTACTTC.

The CDR3 DNA follows: TGTGCCAGCAGCGGAGGAATGGGACTAGCGGGAGCCAATGAGCAGTTCTTC. Translation gives CASSGGMGLAGANEQFF. The chain uses TRBV9 and TRBJ2-1; 14 bases agree with TRBD2. The CDR3 covers 17 residues. Germline V lookup: CDR1 SGDLS, CDR2 YYNGEE. V dropped 3 bases and J dropped 6; count of bases not matched to a gene: 8. Variable domain in full (rest from reference TRBV9 and TRBJ2-1): DSGVTQTPKHLITATGQRVTLRCSPRSGDLSVYWYQQSLDQGLQFLIQYYNGEERAKGNILERFSAQQFPDLHSELNLSSLELGDSALYFCASSGGMGLAGANEQFFGPGTRLTVL.

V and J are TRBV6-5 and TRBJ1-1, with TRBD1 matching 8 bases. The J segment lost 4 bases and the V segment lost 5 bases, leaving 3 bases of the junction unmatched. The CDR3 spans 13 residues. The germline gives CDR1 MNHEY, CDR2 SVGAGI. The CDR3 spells CASSRTGGTEAFF. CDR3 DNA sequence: TGTGCCAGCAGTCGAACAGGGGGCACTGAAGCTTTCTTT.

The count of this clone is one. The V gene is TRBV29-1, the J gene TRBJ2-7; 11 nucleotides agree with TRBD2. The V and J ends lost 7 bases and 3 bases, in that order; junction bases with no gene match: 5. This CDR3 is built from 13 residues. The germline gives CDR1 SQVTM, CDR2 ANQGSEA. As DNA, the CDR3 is TGCAGCGGATCCGGGACTAGCGGCTACGAGCAGTACTTC. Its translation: CSGSGTSGYEQYF.

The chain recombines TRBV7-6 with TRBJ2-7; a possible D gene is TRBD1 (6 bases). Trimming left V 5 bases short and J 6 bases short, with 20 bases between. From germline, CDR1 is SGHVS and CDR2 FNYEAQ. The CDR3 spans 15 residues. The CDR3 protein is CASSRTGSNLGEQYF. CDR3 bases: TGTGCCAGCAGCCGAACAGGGTCAAACTTGGGCGAGCAGTACTTC.

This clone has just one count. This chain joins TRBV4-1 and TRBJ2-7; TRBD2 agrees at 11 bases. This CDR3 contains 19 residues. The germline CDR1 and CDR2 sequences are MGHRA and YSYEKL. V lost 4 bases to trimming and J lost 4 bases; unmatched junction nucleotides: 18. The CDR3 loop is CASSLGLTSGRISEYEQYF. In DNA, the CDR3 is TGCGCCAGCAGCCTCGGCCTTACTAGCGGGAGAATTTCGGAGTACGAGCAGTACTTC.

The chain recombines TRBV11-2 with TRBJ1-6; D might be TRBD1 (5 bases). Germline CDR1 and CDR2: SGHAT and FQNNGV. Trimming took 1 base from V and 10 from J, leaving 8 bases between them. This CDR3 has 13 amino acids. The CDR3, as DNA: TGTGCCAGCAGCTTAGTAGACAGATCACCCCTCCACTTT. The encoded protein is CASSLVDRSPLHF.

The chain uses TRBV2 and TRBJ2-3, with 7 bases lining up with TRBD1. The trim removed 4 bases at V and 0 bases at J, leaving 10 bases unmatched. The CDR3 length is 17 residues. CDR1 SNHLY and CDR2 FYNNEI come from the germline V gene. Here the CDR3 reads CASSGPGAGGSTDTQYF. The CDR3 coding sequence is TGTGCCAGCAGTGGTCCGGGCGCAGGGGGTAGCACAGATACGCAGTATTTT.

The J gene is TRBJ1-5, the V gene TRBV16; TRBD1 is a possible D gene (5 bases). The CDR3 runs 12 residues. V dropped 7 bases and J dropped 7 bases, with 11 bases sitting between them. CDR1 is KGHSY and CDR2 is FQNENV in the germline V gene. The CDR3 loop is CASTPGLQPQHF. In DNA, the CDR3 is TGTGCCAGCACTCCAGGGTTGCAGCCCCAGCATTTT.

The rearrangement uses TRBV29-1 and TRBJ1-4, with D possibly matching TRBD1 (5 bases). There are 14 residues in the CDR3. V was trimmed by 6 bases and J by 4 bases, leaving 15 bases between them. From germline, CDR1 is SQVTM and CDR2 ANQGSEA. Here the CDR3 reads CSVASTVVNEKLFF. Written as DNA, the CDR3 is TGCAGCGTAGCGTCGACAGTCGTTAATGAAAAACTGTTTTTT. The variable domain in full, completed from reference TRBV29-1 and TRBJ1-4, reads SAVISQKPSRDICQRGTSLTIQCQVDSQVTMMFWYRQQPGQSLTLIATANQGSEATYESGFVIDKFPISRPNLTFSTLTVSNMSPEDSSIYLCSVASTVVNEKLFFGSGTQLSVL.

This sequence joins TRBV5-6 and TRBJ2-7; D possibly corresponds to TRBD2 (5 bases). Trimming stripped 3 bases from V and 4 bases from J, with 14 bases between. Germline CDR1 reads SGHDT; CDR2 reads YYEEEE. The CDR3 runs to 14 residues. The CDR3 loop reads CASSSGPGLYEQYF. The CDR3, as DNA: TGTGCCAGCAGCTCTGGACCGGGGTTGTACGAGCAGTACTTC.

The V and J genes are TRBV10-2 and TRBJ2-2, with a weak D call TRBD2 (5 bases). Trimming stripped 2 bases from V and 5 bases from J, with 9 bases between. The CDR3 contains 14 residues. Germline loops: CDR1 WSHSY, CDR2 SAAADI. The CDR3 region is CASSEGLATGELFF. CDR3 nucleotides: TGCGCCAGCAGTGAGGGCCTAGCAACCGGGGAGCTGTTTTTT.

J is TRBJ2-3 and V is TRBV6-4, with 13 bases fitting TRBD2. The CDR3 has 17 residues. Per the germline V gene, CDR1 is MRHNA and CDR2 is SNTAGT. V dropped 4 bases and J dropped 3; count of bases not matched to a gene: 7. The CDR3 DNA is TGTGCCAGCAGTGTCGGACTAGCGGGAGTTAAAACAGATACGCAGTATTTT. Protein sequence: CASSVGLAGVKTDTQYF.

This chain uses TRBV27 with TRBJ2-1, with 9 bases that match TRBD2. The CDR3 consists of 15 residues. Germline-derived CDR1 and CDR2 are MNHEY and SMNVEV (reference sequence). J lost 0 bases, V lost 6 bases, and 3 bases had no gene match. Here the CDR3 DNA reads TGTGCCAGCAGACAGACTAGCGGCTCCTACAATGAGCAGTTCTTC. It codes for CASRQTSGSYNEQFF.